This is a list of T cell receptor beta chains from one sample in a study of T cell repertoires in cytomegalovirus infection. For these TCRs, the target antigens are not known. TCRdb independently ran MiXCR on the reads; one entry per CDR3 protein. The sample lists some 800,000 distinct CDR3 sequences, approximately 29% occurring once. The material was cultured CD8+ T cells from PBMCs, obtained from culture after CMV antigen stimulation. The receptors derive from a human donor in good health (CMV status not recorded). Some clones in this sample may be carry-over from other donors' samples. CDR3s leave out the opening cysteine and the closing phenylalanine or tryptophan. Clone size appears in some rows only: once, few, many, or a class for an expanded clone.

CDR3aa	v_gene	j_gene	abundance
ASSAGDRGVRSPLH	TRBV5-1	TRBJ1-6	.
ASSTGVGQETQY	TRBV7-9	TRBJ2-5	few
ASSSIAGHNEQF	TRBV27	TRBJ2-1	.
ASSLEGYRENTEAF	TRBV7-9	TRBJ1-1	.
ASSLVWGEYEQF	TRBV5-5	TRBJ2-1	.
ASSAYGEVVAEAF	TRBV7-8	TRBJ1-1	.
ANRGTGEGNTIY	TRBV6-5	TRBJ1-3	once
ASRPHMSEKLF	TRBV6-6	TRBJ1-4	few
ASSTPVGGNEQF	TRBV6-1	TRBJ2-1	.
ASSARDRDFNYGYT	TRBV5-4	TRBJ1-2	few
ASSVEYLGVSTDTQY	TRBV9	TRBJ2-3	.
ASSLGRLAATGELF	TRBV5-6	TRBJ2-2	few
ASSYLGLTANTGELF	TRBV6-5	TRBJ2-2	.
ASSLASRWETQY	TRBV27	TRBJ2-5	few
ASSQAGNYNEQF	TRBV4-1	TRBJ2-1	.
ASSLTGSSTDTQY	TRBV12-3/TRBV12-4	TRBJ2-3	many
ASSENWGETQY	TRBV4-2	TRBJ2-5	few
ASSYTSGGAENNEQF	TRBV7-9	TRBJ2-1	.
ASSMGLGRALGTEAF	TRBV19	TRBJ1-1	.
ASSLMGLAGINEQF	TRBV7-3	TRBJ2-1	.
ASRKTGGVTEAF	TRBV6-1	TRBJ1-1	few
ASSQGGDSVSDTQY	TRBV4-1	TRBJ2-3	.
ASSFSGGHTGELF	TRBV12-3/TRBV12-4	TRBJ2-2	few
ASSNGQGNTEAF	TRBV5-1	TRBJ1-1	few
ASSHSQERLDEQY	TRBV14	TRBJ2-7	.
AIKSSGELQETQY	TRBV10-3	TRBJ2-5	.
ASSFYGANMNEQF	TRBV12-3/TRBV12-4	TRBJ2-1	.
ASSLGSASSYEQY	TRBV12-3/TRBV12-4	TRBJ2-7	few
ASSLSDSSTEAF	TRBV11-1	TRBJ1-1	.
ASSPLGFGNTIY	TRBV6-1	TRBJ1-3	few
ASSQDGVAGAVTDTQY	TRBV4-2	TRBJ2-3	.
ASGQGGGNTIY	TRBV27	TRBJ1-3	few
SVSTSGNTGELF	TRBV29-1	TRBJ2-2	.
ASSHRTSGGAGNEQF	TRBV7-6	TRBJ2-1	few
AISDGQGIGEAF	TRBV10-3	TRBJ1-1	.
ASRYLQGPYGYT	TRBV6-2/TRBV6-3	TRBJ1-2	.
ASSSSGGQHEQY	TRBV28	TRBJ2-7	.
ASSLSGGVPGEQF	TRBV12-3/TRBV12-4	TRBJ2-1	many
ASSSFMYRVTGHTEAF	TRBV12-3/TRBV12-4	TRBJ1-1	few
ASSDAPTGSEAF	TRBV6-4	TRBJ1-1	.
ASSPPPGLDHYGYT	TRBV5-4	TRBJ1-2	.
ASSFGAGVDNEQF	TRBV27	TRBJ2-1	.
ASSLSFGSSVEQF	TRBV7-9	TRBJ2-1	many
ASSLGFGNTGELF	TRBV7-9	TRBJ2-2	few
ASSQERADEQF	TRBV13	TRBJ2-1	.
ASSLQTDYNEQF	TRBV7-9	TRBJ2-1	.
ASSDGDRGVREKLF	TRBV9	TRBJ1-4	few
ASSAAGTGGNEQY	TRBV6-1	TRBJ2-7	.